The next 7 T cell receptor beta chains were all read from a single sample in a study of blood T cells in healthy people across ages. Sample-barcoded 5' priming and a J-beta primer mix drove a second PCR of about 7 to 11 cycles. In TCRdb, the 5' RACE reads were re-called with MiXCR into one record per CDR3 protein. Of 550,000 to 650,000 distinct CDR3 sequences in the sample, around 31% were seen once. Input material: blood. The origin of the receptors is a woman of 80 years or more in good health.

This clonotype was found many times. The V call is TRBV6-6, the J call TRBJ1-6, with D possibly TRBD1 on 6 matching bases. Germline values: CDR1 MNHNY, CDR2 SVGAGI (reference sequence). V lost 7 bases and J 12 bases, leaving 16 bases between the germline ends. This CDR3 has 13 residues. The DNA of the CDR3 is TGTGCCAGCACCGCGACAGGCGCAAGACCCCTCCACTTT. Translation: CASTATGARPLHF.

The V and J genes are TRBV7-8 and TRBJ2-7, with D unclear. Germline loops: CDR1 SGHVS, CDR2 FQNEAQ. V lost 4 bases and J lost 3, with 10 bases in between. The CDR3 runs to 13 residues. The CDR3 spells CASSYAGDYEQYF. CDR3 sequence (DNA): TGTGCCAGCAGCTATGCAGGTGACTACGAGCAGTACTTC.

To note about this clonotype: Since a much larger clone is just one base distant, this may be a read error. The rearrangement joins TRBV7-9 to TRBJ1-4; 7 bases fit TRBD1. The CDR3 is made up of 14 amino acids. Germline assignment: CDR1 SEHNR and CDR2 FQNEAQ (reference sequence). The CDR3: CAGSKRTGNEKLFF. The DNA for the CDR3 is TGTGCCGGCAGCAAAAGGACAGGAAATGAAAAACTGTTTTTT.

The chain recombines TRBV15 with TRBJ1-1; D might be TRBD1 (5 bases). From germline, CDR1 is LNHNV and CDR2 YYDKDF (reference sequence). Trimming took 2 bases from V and 11 from J, leaving 15 bases between them. The CDR3 is made up of 13 amino acids. DNA of the CDR3: TGTGCCACCAGCAGACAGGGTACTTCTTCGGCTTTCTTT. Translation gives CATSRQGTSSAFF.

The table lists this clonotype with many counts. The chain has TRBV5-1 and TRBJ2-4; D is tentatively TRBD1 or TRBD2 (5 bases each). Germline V gives CDR1 SGHRS, CDR2 YFSETQ. Trimming removed 4 bases from V and 1 base from J, with 18 bases in between. CDR3 length equals 17 residues. The CDR3 coding sequence is TGCGCCAGCAGCCCGAATCAGAGGGGCCGGGCCAAAAACATTCAGTACTTC. Translating gives CASSPNQRGRAKNIQYF.

This clonotype was counted at least ten times. The gene calls are TRBV29-1 and TRBJ2-7; tentatively, D is TRBD1 (6 bases). Germline V gene data show CDR1 as SQVTM and CDR2 as ANQGSEA. The CDR3 runs 13 residues. V lost 7 bases, J lost 5 bases, and 18 bases lay in between. CDR3 amino acids: CSALGDRRNEQYF. In DNA, the CDR3 is TGCAGCGCCCTGGGAGACAGGAGGAACGAGCAGTACTTC.

As for this clonotype: With a much larger clone just one base away, this may be a read error. This chain connects TRBV20-1 to TRBJ1-2, with 12 bases lining up with TRBD1. The J segment lost 10 bases and the V segment lost 4 bases, leaving 13 bases of the junction unmatched. This CDR3 is built from 15 residues. Per the germline V gene, CDR1 is DFQATT and CDR2 is SNEGSKA (reference sequence). In DNA form, the CDR3 reads TGCAGTGCTACATCCGGGACAGGGGGCTTATCTGACTACACCTTC. It translates to CSATSGTGGLSDYTF.